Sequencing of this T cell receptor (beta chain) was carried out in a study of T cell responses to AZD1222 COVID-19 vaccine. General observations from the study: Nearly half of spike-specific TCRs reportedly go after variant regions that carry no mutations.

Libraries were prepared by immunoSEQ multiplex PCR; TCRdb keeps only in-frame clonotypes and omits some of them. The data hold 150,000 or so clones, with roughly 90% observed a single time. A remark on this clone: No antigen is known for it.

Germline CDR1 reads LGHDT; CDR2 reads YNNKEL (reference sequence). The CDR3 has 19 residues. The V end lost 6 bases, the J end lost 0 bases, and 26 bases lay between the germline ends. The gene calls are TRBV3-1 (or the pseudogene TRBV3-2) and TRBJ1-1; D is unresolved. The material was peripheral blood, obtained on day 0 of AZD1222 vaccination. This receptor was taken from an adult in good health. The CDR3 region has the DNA TGTGCCAGCAGAACTGGAAAGGTCGGTAGGACTATCATGAACACTGAAGCTTTCTTT. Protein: CASRTGKVGRTIMNTEAFF.